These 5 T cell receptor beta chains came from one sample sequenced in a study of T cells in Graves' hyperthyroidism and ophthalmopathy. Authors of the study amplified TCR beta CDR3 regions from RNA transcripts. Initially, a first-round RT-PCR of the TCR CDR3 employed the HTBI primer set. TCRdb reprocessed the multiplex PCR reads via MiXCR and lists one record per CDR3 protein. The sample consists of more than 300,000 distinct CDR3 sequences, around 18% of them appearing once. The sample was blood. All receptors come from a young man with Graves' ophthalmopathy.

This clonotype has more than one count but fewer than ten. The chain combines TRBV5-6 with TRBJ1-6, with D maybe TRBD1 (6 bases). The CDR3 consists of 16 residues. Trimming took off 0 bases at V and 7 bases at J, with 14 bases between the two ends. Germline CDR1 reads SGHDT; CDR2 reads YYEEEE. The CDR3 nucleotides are TGTGCCAGCAGCTTGGGTGCAGGGGCCAGGAATTCACCCCTCCACTTT. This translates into CASSLGAGARNSPLHF.

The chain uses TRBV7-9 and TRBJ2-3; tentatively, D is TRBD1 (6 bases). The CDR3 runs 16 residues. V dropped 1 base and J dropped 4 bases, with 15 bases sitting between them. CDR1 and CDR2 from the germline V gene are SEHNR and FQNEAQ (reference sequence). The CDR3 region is CASSLGVTGNPDTQYF. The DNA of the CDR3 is TGTGCCAGCAGCTTAGGGGTGACAGGCAACCCAGATACGCAGTATTTT.

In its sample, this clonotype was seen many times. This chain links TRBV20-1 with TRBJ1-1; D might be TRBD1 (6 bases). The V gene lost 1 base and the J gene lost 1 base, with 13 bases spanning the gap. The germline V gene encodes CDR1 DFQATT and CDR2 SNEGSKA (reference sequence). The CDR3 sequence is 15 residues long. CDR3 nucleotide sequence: TGCAGTGCTAGAGTTACAGGGCAGAGGAACACTGAAGCTTTCTTT. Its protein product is CSARVTGQRNTEAFF.

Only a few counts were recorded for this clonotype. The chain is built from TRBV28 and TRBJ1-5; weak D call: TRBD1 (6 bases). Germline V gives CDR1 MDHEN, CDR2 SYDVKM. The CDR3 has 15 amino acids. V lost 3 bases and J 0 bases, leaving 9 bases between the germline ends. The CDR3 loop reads CASSLNRASNQPQHF. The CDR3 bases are TGTGCCAGCAGTTTGAACAGGGCTAGCAATCAGCCCCAGCATTTT. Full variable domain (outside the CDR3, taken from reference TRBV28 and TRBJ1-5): DVKVTQSSRYLVKRTGEKVFLECVQDMDHENMFWYRQDPGLGLRLIYFSYDVKMKEKGDIPEGYSVSREKKERFSLILESASTNQTSMYLCASSLNRASNQPQHFGDGTRLSIL.

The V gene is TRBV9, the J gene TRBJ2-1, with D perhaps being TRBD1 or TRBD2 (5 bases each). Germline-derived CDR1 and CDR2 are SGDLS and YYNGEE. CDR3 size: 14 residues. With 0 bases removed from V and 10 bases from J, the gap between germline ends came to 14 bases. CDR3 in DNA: TGTGCCAGCAGCGTAGGGGTGGGGGTTGGAGAGCAGTTCTTC. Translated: CASSVGVGVGEQFF.